This is a list of T cell receptor beta chains from one sample in a study of CD8+ T cells in alopecia areata. The table came from immunoSEQ multiplex PCR; TCRdb's copy has only in-frame clones and leaves some out. The sample has roughly 130,000 clones; around 50% are singletons. The sequences come from CD4+ T cells sorted from blood, collected at week 0. The receptors originated from a human donor with alopecia areata. CDR3s include the opening cysteine and the closing phenylalanine or tryptophan. The D gene is left open where the match is weak. The size field is filled for only some rows; it gives once, few, many or a size class.

clone_size j_call d_call v_call cdr3_aa cdr3_nt
few TRBJ2-5 - TRBV5-4 CASSQGRQETQYF TGTGCCAGCAGCCAGGGCCGTCAAGAGACCCAGTACTTC
- TRBJ2-3 TRBD2 TRBV5-1 CASSLVAGSSTDTQYF TGCGCCAGCAGCTTGGTAGCGGGGTCTAGCACAGATACGCAGTATTTT
- TRBJ2-7 TRBD1 TRBV5-1 CASRDRMSDFSYEQYF TGCGCCAGCAGGGACAGGATGTCTGACTTCTCCTACGAGCAGTACTTC
few TRBJ2-5 - TRBV9 CASSVDLAGETQYF TGTGCCAGCAGCGTAGACCTAGCAGGAGAGACCCAGTACTTC
- TRBJ1-2 - TRBV7-9 CASSFRTDPGWDGYTF TGTGCCAGCAGCTTTAGGACAGATCCCGGGTGGGATGGCTACACCTTC
- TRBJ1-4 - TRBV2 CASSEEEGNEKLFF TGTGCCAGCAGTGAAGAGGAGGGGAACGAAAAACTGTTTTTT
- TRBJ1-2 - TRBV19 CASTNRTKYTF TGTGCCAGTACAAATCGGACTAAATACACCTTC
- TRBJ2-3 TRBD1 TRBV13 CASSSDRVDTQYF TGTGCCAGCAGCTCGGACAGGGTTGATACGCAGTATTTT
- TRBJ1-5 - TRBV19 CASSIGVNQPQHF TGTGCCAGTAGTATAGGAGTCAATCAGCCCCAGCATTTT
- TRBJ2-1 TRBD1 TRBV14 CASSQDLGQGAAEQFF TGTGCCAGCAGCCAAGATCTTGGACAGGGGGCTGCTGAGCAGTTCTTC
- TRBJ1-5 TRBD1 TRBV4-1 CASSQEGRGNQPQHF TGCGCCAGCAGCCAAGAGGGCAGGGGGAATCAGCCCCAGCATTTT
- TRBJ2-3 TRBD2 TRBV5-1 CASSLEPSGTTDTQYF TGCGCCAGCAGCTTGGAGCCTAGCGGGACGACAGATACGCAGTATTTT
few TRBJ1-2 TRBD1 TRBV6-5 CASSPDRGVYGYTF TGTGCCAGCAGCCCCGACAGGGGGGTCTATGGCTACACCTTC
- TRBJ2-3 - TRBV5-5 CASSLVLYTDTQYF TGTGCCAGCAGCTTGGTTCTTTACACGGATACGCAGTATTTT
- TRBJ2-1 TRBD2 TRBV2 CASSAGLAGSSYNEQFF TGTGCCAGCAGTGCAGGACTAGCGGGGAGCTCCTACAATGAGCAGTTCTTC
- TRBJ1-1 - TRBV6-1 CASRDSAGTEAFF TGTGCCAGCAGGGACAGCGCGGGTACTGAAGCTTTCTTT
- TRBJ1-2 - TRBV4-1 CASSQGLQVNYGYTF TGCGCCAGCAGCCAAGGACTACAGGTCAACTATGGCTACACCTTC
- TRBJ2-5 TRBD2 TRBV18 CASSPLSGSETQYF TGTGCCAGCTCACCCCTTAGCGGGTCCGAGACCCAGTACTTC
- TRBJ2-5 - TRBV7-2 CASSVQGGETQYF TGTGCCAGCAGCGTCCAGGGGGGGGAGACCCAGTACTTC
few TRBJ2-7 TRBD2 TRBV18 CASSPSTGGNSAEQYF TGTGCCAGCTCACCAAGTACGGGAGGTAATTCGGCCGAGCAGTACTTC
few TRBJ2-4 - TRBV10-3 CAISESQEHIQYF TGTGCCATCAGTGAATCTCAAGAGCACATTCAGTACTTC
few TRBJ1-2 TRBD1 TRBV7-9 CASSQTGTDLNYGYTF TGTGCCAGCAGCCAAACCGGGACAGACCTTAACTATGGCTACACCTTC
- TRBJ1-4 - TRBV9 CASSATTEPNEKLFF TGTGCCAGCAGCGCCACGACAGAGCCGAATGAAAAACTGTTTTTT
- TRBJ2-4 - TRBV4-3 CASSQDGGSEPGIQYF TGCGCCAGCAGCCAAGACGGAGGTTCGGAGCCGGGCATTCAGTACTTC
- TRBJ2-3 - TRBV7-7 CASSKGVRDTQYF TGTGCCAGCAGCAAAGGTGTCAGGGATACGCAGTATTTT
- TRBJ1-3 TRBD1 TRBV2 CASSATGGLGNTIYF TGTGCCAGCAGTGCCACAGGGGGACTAGGAAACACCATATATTTT
- TRBJ2-7 TRBD2 TRBV6-5 CASRDSGGAYEQYF TGTGCCAGCAGAGATAGCGGGGGGGCCTACGAGCAGTACTTC
few TRBJ2-7 - TRBV6-5 CASRPEQGRQGEQYF TGTGCCAGCAGACCTGAACAGGGGAGGCAGGGGGAGCAGTACTTC
- TRBJ2-5 TRBD1 TRBV5-1 CASSLAGTGGFETQYF TGCGCCAGCAGCTTGGCTGGGACAGGGGGCTTCGAGACCCAGTACTTC
few TRBJ1-2 TRBD1 TRBV7-9 CASSYSTGGAYGYTF TGTGCCAGCAGCTATTCGACAGGGGGCGCATATGGCTACACCTTC
- TRBJ1-5 - TRBV7-2 CASSREGQGDQPQHF TGTGCCAGCAGTCGAGAGGGGCAGGGTGATCAGCCCCAGCATTTT
- TRBJ2-2 - TRBV28 CASSLTGVGELFF TGTGCCAGCAGTTTAACGGGAGTCGGGGAGCTGTTTTTT
- TRBJ2-1 TRBD2 TRBV19 CASQIAGGPSEQFF TGTGCCAGTCAAATAGCGGGAGGGCCGTCTGAGCAGTTCTTC
- TRBJ2-7 TRBD1 TRBV6-6 CASTATTTGLGEQYF TGTGCCAGCACCGCAACAACGACAGGGCTCGGCGAGCAGTACTTC
once TRBJ1-1 - TRBV7-2 CASSLYAPNTEAFF TGTGCCAGCAGCTTGTACGCCCCGAACACTGAAGCTTTCTTT
few TRBJ2-1 - TRBV4-3 CASSQEIRRGREQFF TGCGCCAGCAGCCAAGAAATAAGGAGGGGACGCGAGCAGTTCTTC
few TRBJ2-3 - TRBV5-1 CASSPWGETADTQYF TGCGCCAGCAGCCCTTGGGGGGAGACGGCAGATACGCAGTATTTT
- TRBJ1-1 - TRBV18 CASSPYGGENTEAFF TGTGCCAGCTCACCATATGGGGGCGAGAACACTGAAGCTTTCTTT
- TRBJ1-1 - TRBV10-3 CAISESRGLKMNTEAFF TGTGCCATCAGTGAGTCGAGGGGCCTTAAAATGAACACTGAAGCTTTCTTT
few TRBJ1-2 - TRBV30 CAWSPLGRNYGYTF TGTGCCTGGAGTCCCTTGGGACGGAACTATGGCTACACCTTC
- TRBJ2-5 - TRBV25-1 CASSEYGPQETQYF TGTGCCAGCAGTGAATATGGCCCCCAAGAGACCCAGTACTTC
- TRBJ2-7 TRBD2 TRBV10-3 CAIAPVGGSSYEQYF TGTGCCATAGCCCCGGTGGGGGGGAGCTCCTACGAGCAGTACTTC
- TRBJ2-3 - TRBV7-9 CASSLWGASTDTQYF TGTGCCAGCAGCTTATGGGGGGCCAGCACAGATACGCAGTATTTT
- TRBJ2-7 TRBD1 TRBV15 CATSRPGTGGHYEQYF TGTGCCACCAGCAGGCCCGGGACAGGGGGGCACTACGAGCAGTACTTC
- TRBJ2-2 TRBD1 TRBV5-1 CASSLGDRGRTGELFF TGCGCCAGCAGCTTGGGTGACAGGGGACGCACCGGGGAGCTGTTTTTT
- TRBJ2-5 TRBD2 TRBV4-3 CASSQDQSSGRGLPNF TGCGCCAGCAGCCAAGATCAATCTAGCGGGAGGGGCCTCCCAAACTTC
few TRBJ2-3 TRBD2 TRBV9 CASSVVAGGPPDTQYF TGTGCCAGCAGCGTAGTAGCGGGGGGGCCCCCAGATACGCAGTATTTT
few TRBJ1-1 - TRBV10-3 CAISAYTGNTEAFF TGTGCCATCAGTGCCTATACAGGCAACACTGAAGCTTTCTTT
- TRBJ2-3 - TRBV5-1 CASSRLGPDTQYF TGCGCCAGCAGCAGACTGGGCCCGGATACGCAGTATTTT
- TRBJ2-7 - TRBV20-1 CSAMQGPEQYF TGCAGTGCCATGCAAGGCCCCGAGCAGTACTTC
- TRBJ1-1 TRBD1 TRBV27 CASSATGEKAFF TGTGCCAGCAGTGCGACAGGGGAGAAAGCTTTCTTT
- TRBJ2-1 - TRBV6-5 CASSYSIQGNEQFF TGTGCCAGCAGTTACTCGATACAGGGCAATGAGCAGTTCTTC
few TRBJ1-5 - TRBV7-8 CASSLVRGNQPQHF TGTGCCAGCAGCTTAGTCAGGGGCAATCAGCCCCAGCATTTT
few TRBJ2-1 TRBD2 TRBV29-1 CSVRGLAGVGNEQFF TGCAGCGTCCGGGGACTAGCGGGAGTAGGTAATGAGCAGTTCTTC
- TRBJ2-3 - TRBV11-2 CASSLAQGWADTQYF TGTGCCAGCAGCTTAGCGCAGGGGTGGGCAGATACGCAGTATTTT
- TRBJ2-7 - TRBV5-1 CASSLAGVYEQYF TGCGCCAGCAGCTTGGCCGGCGTCTACGAGCAGTACTTC
- TRBJ2-3 - TRBV28 CASSPMGRTDTQYF TGTGCCAGCAGTCCGATGGGGCGGACAGATACGCAGTATTTT
- TRBJ1-2 TRBD1 TRBV28 CASSSPGQGFGGYTF TGTGCCAGCAGTTCTCCGGGACAGGGATTTGGTGGCTACACCTTC
- TRBJ2-1 - TRBV28 CASSLRMIEEQFF TGTGCCAGCAGTTTACGGATGATCGAAGAGCAGTTCTTC
- TRBJ2-5 - TRBV7-7 CASSLQGGVETQYF TGTGCCAGCAGCTTACAGGGGGGTGTTGAGACCCAGTACTTC